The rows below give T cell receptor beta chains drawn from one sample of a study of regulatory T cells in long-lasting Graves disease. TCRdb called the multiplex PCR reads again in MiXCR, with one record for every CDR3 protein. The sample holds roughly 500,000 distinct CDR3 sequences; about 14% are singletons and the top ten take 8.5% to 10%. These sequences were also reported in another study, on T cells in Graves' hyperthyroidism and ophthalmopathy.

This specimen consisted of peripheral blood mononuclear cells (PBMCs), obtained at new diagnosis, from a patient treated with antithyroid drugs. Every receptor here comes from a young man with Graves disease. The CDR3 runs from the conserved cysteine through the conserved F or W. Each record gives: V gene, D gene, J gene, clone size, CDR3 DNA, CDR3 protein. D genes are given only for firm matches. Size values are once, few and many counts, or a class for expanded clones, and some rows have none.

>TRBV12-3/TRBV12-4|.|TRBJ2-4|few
TGTGCCAGCAGCCCCGGGACAATAAAAAACATTCAGTACTTC
CASSPGTIKNIQYF
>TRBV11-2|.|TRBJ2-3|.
TGTGCCAGCAGCTTCTTTGAGGCAGCTAGCACAGATACGCAGTATTTT
CASSFFEAASTDTQYF
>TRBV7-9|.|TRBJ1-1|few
TGTGCCAGCAGCTTGGACAGAACGAACACTGAAGCTTTCTTT
CASSLDRTNTEAFF
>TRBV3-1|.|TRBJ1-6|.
TGTGCCAGCAGCCAAGGTACAGCGATCTCCTATAATTCACCCCTCCACTTT
CASSQGTAISYNSPLHF
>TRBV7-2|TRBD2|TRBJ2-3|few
TGTGCCAGCAGCTTATCGCGGGAGCGAAACACAGATACGCAGTATTTT
CASSLSRERNTDTQYF
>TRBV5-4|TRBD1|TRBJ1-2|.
TGTGCCAGCAGTTCCCCGGGACAGGGGGCCGGGTATGGCTACACCTTC
CASSSPGQGAGYGYTF
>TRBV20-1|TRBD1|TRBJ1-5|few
TGCAGTGCTAGTAGCGACAGGGTAGGACAGCCCCAGCATTTT
CSASSDRVGQPQHF
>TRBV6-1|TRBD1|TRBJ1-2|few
TGTGCCAGCAGTCCGAGGGGGACAGAAAGTGGCTACACCTTC
CASSPRGTESGYTF
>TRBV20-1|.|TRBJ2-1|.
TGCAGTGCTAGAGAATTTCCGGGATACAATGAGCAGTTCTTC
CSAREFPGYNEQFF
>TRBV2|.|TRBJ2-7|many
TGTGCCAGCAGTGTACAGCGGAACCTCTACGAGCAGTACTTC
CASSVQRNLYEQYF
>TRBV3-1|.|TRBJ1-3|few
TGTGCCAGCAGCCAAGATCAAGATGGAAACACCATACATTTT
CASSQDQDGNTIHF
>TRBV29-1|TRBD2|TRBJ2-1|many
TGCAGCGTTGCAACTAGCGGGTTCAACAATGAGCAGTTCTTC
CSVATSGFNNEQFF
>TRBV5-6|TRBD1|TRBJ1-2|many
TGTGCCAGCAGCTTGTTCAAGGGGGCGCAAGGCTACACCTTC
CASSLFKGAQGYTF
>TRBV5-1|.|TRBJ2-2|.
TGCGCCAGCAGCTTGCGGTCAGGGGCGAACACCGGGGAGCTGTTTTTT
CASSLRSGANTGELFF
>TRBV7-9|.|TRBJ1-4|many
TGTGCCAGCAGCTTTGGTTTCCACCTTGACGAAAAACTGTTTTTT
CASSFGFHLDEKLFF
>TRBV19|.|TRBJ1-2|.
TGTGCCAGTAGTATAGACCACTATGGCTACACCTTC
CASSIDHYGYTF
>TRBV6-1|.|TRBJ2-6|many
TGTGCCAGCTGGGACGGTACTGGGGCCAACGTCCTGACTTTC
CASWDGTGANVLTF
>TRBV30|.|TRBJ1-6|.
TGTGCCTGGAGTGTAAGAAGCAGAGGTAATTCACCCCTCCACTTT
CAWSVRSRGNSPLHF
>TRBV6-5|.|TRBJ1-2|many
TGTGCCAGCAGTTACTTACTCTCCACCCTGTACTATGGCTACACCTTC
CASSYLLSTLYYGYTF
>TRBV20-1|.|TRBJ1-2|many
TGCAGTGCGACCGGCTTCGGGAGCTATGGCTACACCTTC
CSATGFGSYGYTF
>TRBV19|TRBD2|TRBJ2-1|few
TGTGCCAGTAGTATCCGGCGGGAGAGTCCCTACAATGAGCAGTTCTTC
CASSIRRESPYNEQFF
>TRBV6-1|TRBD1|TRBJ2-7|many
TGTGCCAGCCTCCCTGGGACAGGGTCCTACGAGCAGTACTTC
CASLPGTGSYEQYF
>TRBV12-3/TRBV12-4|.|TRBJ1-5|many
TGTGCCAGCAGTTTATCTAAGGATCAGCCCCAGCATTTT
CASSLSKDQPQHF
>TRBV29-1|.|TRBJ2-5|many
TGCAGCGTTGATGACAAATATTTAACCCAGTACTTC
CSVDDKYLTQYF
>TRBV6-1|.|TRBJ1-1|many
TGTGCCAGCAGCCTCTGGGCCGGGTCGAACACTGAAGCTTTCTTT
CASSLWAGSNTEAFF
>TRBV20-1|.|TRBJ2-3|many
TGCAGTGCTCTGACTGGACAAGATCACACAGATACGCAGTATTTT
CSALTGQDHTDTQYF
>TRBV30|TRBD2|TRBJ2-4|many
TGTGCCTGGAGTGAAGCGGGACGGTGGGCTAACAAAAACATTCAGTACTTC
CAWSEAGRWANKNIQYF
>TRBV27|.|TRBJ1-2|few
TGTGCCAGCAGTTTGAAGTGGATAGGCTATGGCTACACCTTC
CASSLKWIGYGYTF
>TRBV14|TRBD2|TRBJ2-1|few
TGTGCCAGCAGCCAAGACCGGGCGGGAGGGTCCTACAATGAGCAGTTCTTC
CASSQDRAGGSYNEQFF
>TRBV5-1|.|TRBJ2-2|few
TGCGCCAGCAGCTTTTTGCAGGGACAAGCGGGAACCCACACCGGGGAGCTGTTTTTT
CASSFLQGQAGTHTGELFF
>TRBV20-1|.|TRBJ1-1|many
TGCAGTGCTAGAGGTTCTGGGAAGAACACTGAAGCTTTCTTT
CSARGSGKNTEAFF
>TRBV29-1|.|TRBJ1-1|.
TGCAGCTTAAGACGGGGGAGTGGGAACACTGAAGCTTTCTTT
CSLRRGSGNTEAFF
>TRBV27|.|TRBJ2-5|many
TGTGCCAGCAGCCAAGTCTGGCGGTCCTGGGAGACCCAGTACTTC
CASSQVWRSWETQYF
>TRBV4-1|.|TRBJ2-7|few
TGCGCCAGCAGCCAAGAAAGGTTTGCCGAGCAGTACTTC
CASSQERFAEQYF
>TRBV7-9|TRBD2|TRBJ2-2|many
TGTGCCAGCAGCTTAGCGCGGGCGGGAGTAAGCACCGGGGAGCTGTTTTTT
CASSLARAGVSTGELFF
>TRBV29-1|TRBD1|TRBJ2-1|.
TGCAGCGCTATGACAGGGCCCAATGAGCAGTTCTTC
CSAMTGPNEQFF
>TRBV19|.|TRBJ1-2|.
TGTGCCAGTAGTCGGGATTGGGATAGCGATGGCTACACCTTC
CASSRDWDSDGYTF
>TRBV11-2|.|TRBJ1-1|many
TGTGCCAGCAGCGGAATGGCTGAAGCTTTCTTT
CASSGMAEAFF
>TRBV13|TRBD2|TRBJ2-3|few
TGTGCCAGCAGCCCCAGACTAGCGGGGGTTACGCAGTATTTT
CASSPRLAGVTQYF
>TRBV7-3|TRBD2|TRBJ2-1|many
TGTGCCAGCAGCTTAATTGTTAGGACTAGCGACCCCTACAATGAGCAGTTCTTC
CASSLIVRTSDPYNEQFF
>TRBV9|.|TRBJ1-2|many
TGTGCCAGCAGCGTAGCGGGGGAGGGTACTCTAAATGGCTACACCTTC
CASSVAGEGTLNGYTF
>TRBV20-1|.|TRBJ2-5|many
TGCAGTGCAACGGGGTTCCGGGAGGAGACCCAGTACTTC
CSATGFREETQYF
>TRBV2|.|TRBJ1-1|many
TGTGCCAGCAGGGGGGACGTGAACACTGAAGCTTTCTTT
CASRGDVNTEAFF
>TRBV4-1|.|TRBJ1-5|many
TGCGCCAGCAGCCAAGGAGGACGCAATCAGCCCCAGCATTTT
CASSQGGRNQPQHF
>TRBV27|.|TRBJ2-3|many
TGTGCCAGCAGTTGGATTGGATCATCCACAGATACGCAGTATTTT
CASSWIGSSTDTQYF
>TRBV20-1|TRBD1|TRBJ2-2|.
TGCAGTGCTGGGGACAGGACCACCTCGGAGCTGTTTTTT
CSAGDRTTSELFF
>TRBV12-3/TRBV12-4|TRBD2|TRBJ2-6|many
TGTGCCAGCAGTTCTGCGGGAGCCCCTGGGGCCAACGTCCTGACTTTC
CASSSAGAPGANVLTF
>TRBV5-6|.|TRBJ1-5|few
TGTGCCAGCAGCTTAGCCCGGAGTCCTCAGCCCCAGCATTTT
CASSLARSPQPQHF
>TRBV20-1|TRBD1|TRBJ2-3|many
TGCAGTGCTAGAGAGGGCAGGGGGCACACAGATACGCAGTATTTT
CSAREGRGHTDTQYF
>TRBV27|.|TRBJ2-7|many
TGTGCCAGCAGTTTGTTGGGGACCGGGCCTTACGAGCAGTACTTC
CASSLLGTGPYEQYF
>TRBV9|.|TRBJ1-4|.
TGTGCCAGCAGCGTAGAGGGGGACGATGAAAAACTGTTTTTT
CASSVEGDDEKLFF
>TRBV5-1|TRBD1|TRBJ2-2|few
TGCGCCAGCAGCTCGGGACAGTCGAACACCGGGGAGCTGTTTTTT
CASSSGQSNTGELFF
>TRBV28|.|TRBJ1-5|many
TGTGCCAGCAGTTTGGGCCGGCAGTATCAGCCCCAGCATTTT
CASSLGRQYQPQHF
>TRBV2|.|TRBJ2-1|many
TGTGCCAGCAGTGAAATAGAGAATGAGCAGTTCTTC
CASSEIENEQFF
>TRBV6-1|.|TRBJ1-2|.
TGTGCCAGCAGTGCCCGGGCCCAGGGCTATGGCTACACCTTC
CASSARAQGYGYTF
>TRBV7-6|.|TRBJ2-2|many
TGTGCCAGCAGCCCGAATCGGAGGGCTGTTAACACCGGGGAGCTGTTTTTT
CASSPNRRAVNTGELFF
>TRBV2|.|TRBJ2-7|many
TGTGCCAGCAGTCTAGACAGTGACTGGGCTTACGAGCAGTACTTC
CASSLDSDWAYEQYF
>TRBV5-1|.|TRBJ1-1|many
TGCGCCAGCACTCTCACGTCGGGGACGGACACTGAAGCTTTCTTT
CASTLTSGTDTEAFF
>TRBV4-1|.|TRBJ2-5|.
TGCGCCAGCAGCGTAACGGGACTCCAAGAGACCCAGTACTTC
CASSVTGLQETQYF